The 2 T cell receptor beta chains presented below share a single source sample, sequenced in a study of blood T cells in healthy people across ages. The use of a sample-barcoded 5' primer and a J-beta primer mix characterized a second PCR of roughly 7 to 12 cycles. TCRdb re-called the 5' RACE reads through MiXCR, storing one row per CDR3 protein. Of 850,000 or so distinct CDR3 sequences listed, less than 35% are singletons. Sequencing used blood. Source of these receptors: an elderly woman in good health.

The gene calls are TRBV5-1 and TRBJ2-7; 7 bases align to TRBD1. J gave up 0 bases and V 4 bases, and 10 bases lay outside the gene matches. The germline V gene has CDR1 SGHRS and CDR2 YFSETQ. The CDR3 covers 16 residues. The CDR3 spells CASSVGRDRISYEQYF. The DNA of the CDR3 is TGCGCCAGCAGCGTAGGACGGGACAGAATCTCCTACGAGCAGTACTTC.

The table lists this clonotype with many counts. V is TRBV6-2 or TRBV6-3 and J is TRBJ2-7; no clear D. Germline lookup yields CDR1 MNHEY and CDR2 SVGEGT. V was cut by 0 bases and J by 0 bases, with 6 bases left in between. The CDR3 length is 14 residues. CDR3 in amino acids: CASSYSSSSYEQYF. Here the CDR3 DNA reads TGTGCCAGCAGTTACTCGAGCAGCTCCTACGAGCAGTACTTC.